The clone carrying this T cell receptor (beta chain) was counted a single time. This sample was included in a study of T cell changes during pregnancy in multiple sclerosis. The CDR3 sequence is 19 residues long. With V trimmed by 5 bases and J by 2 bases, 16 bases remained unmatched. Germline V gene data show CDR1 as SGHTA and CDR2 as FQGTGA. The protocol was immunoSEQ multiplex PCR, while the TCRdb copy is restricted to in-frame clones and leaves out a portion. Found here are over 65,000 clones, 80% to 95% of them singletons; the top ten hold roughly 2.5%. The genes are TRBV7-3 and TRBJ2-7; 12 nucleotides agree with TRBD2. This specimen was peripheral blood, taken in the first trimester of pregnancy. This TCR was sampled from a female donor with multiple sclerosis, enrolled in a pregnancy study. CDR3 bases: TGTGCCAGCAGCAAAGAAGGACTAGCGGGGCCAGACAGCGCCTACGAGCAGTACTTC. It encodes CASSKEGLAGPDSAYEQYF.